This TCR beta chain was sequenced in a study of CD8+CD57+ T cells in acquired aplastic anemia. Findings and caveats of the study: Patients and controls turned out to have 25 to 35 CD8+ CDR3 sequences in common. Researchers reported that CD8+ Simpson's diversity was not significantly different in patients versus controls.

Genomic DNA was employed as the template in profiling TCR beta VDJ and CDR3. TCRdb re-called the reads with MiXCR, one entry per CDR3 protein. The sample holds some 120,000 distinct CDR3 sequences, about 43% seen once. Per the germline V gene, CDR1 is MNHNS and CDR2 is SASEGT. The CDR3 is 15 amino acids. Sequenced patients had shown CD8+CD57+ cell expansion by flow cytometry. Every patient had severe acquired aplastic anemia. As to this clonotype: Its antigen remains unknown. This sequence may be a read error, since a much larger clone differs from it by one base.

Sequencing was carried out using sorted CD4+, CD8+, or CD8+CD57+ T cells (not recorded which) from PBMCs. This chain uses TRBV6-1 with TRBJ2-5, with TRBD2 matching over 10 bases. This TCR derives from a human donor with aplastic anemia. The CDR3 nucleotides are TGTACCAGCAGCCGTGGACTAGCGGAGAAGGAGACCCAGTACTTC. Encoded protein: CTSSRGLAEKETQYF.